The 26 T cell receptor beta chains below all came from one sample that was sequenced in a study of OX40 agonist ivuxolimab in advanced cancers. Using immunoSEQ multiplex PCR, the repertoire was profiled, and TCRdb retains in-frame clones only, with some absent. This table holds approximately 86,000 clones, more than 85% found once. This specimen was CD4+ or CD8+ T cells sorted from blood, taken in a trial of the OX40 agonist ivuxolimab. The origin of the receptors is an adult with an advanced solid tumor such as melanoma, head and neck, liver or kidney cancer.

J is TRBJ1-2 and V is TRBV29-1; 9 bases align to TRBD1. Germline V gene lookup returns CDR1 SQVTM and CDR2 ANQGSEA. The CDR3 runs to 13 residues. Trimming at V came to 4 bases and at J to 8 bases, leaving 8 bases not matched to a gene. The CDR3: CSVVPTGGIGYTF. The DNA for the CDR3 is TGCAGCGTTGTCCCGACAGGGGGAATAGGCTACACCTTC.

V usage is TRBV6-6 and J usage is TRBJ2-7; no clear D. Trimming took 5 bases from V and 7 from J, leaving 12 bases between them. The V gene's germline CDR1 is MNHNY and CDR2 SVGAGI (reference sequence). CDR3 size: 12 residues. CDR3 residues: CASSKLKAEQYF. CDR3 nucleotide sequence: TGTGCCAGCAGTAAACTGAAGGCGGAGCAGTACTTC.

On this clone: A read error may account for a junction end that differs from germline. V gene TRBV9 combines with J gene TRBJ1-1, with 9 positions matching TRBD1. This CDR3 spans 16 amino acids. CDR1 SGDLS and CDR2 YYNGEE come from the germline V gene. DNA of the CDR3: TGTGCCAGCAGCGTAGGGACAGGGGATCGGAACATTGAAGCTTTCTTT. It is translated as CASSVGTGDRNIEAFF.

This clone has only one observation. This sequence joins TRBV11-2 and TRBJ2-2; D gene unclear. Germline CDR1 is SGHAT and CDR2 is FQNNGV. The CDR3 runs 14 residues. V lost 0 bases and J lost 2, with 4 bases in between. CDR3 sequence (DNA): TGTGCCAGCAGCTTAGAACTTAACACCGGGGAGCTGTTTTTT. Protein sequence: CASSLELNTGELFF.

This chain joins TRBV5-5 and TRBJ2-7, with 10 bases lining up with TRBD1. J was trimmed by 4 bases and V by 3 bases; bases with no gene match: 10. The CDR3 is 16 amino acids. In germline, CDR1 is SGHKS, CDR2 YYEKEE (reference sequence). DNA of the CDR3: TGTGCCAGCAGCTCCGGGGTGTGGACAGGGGGTTACGAGCAGTACTTC. It translates to CASSSGVWTGGYEQYF.

This clone has only one observation. The chain joins TRBV21-1 to TRBJ1-5; the table calls TRBD1, which could not be checked here. TRBV21-1 is a documented pseudogene. The CDR3 totals 15 residues. CDR3: CASSKAPQGCQPQHF. The CDR3 DNA follows: TGTGCCAGCAGCAAAGCGCCACAGGGATGTCAGCCCCAGCATTTT.

The gene calls are TRBV2 and TRBJ2-2, with 8 nucleotides matching TRBD2. The CDR3 sequence is 14 residues long. V dropped 11 bases and J dropped 5; count of bases not matched to a gene: 10. Looked up from germline, CDR1 is SNHLY and CDR2 is FYNNEI. CDR3 nucleotides: TGTGCCTCACAAAGGCTAGCGGGTACCGGGGAGCTGTTTTTT. It specifies CASQRLAGTGELFF.

V and J are TRBV30 and TRBJ1-3; D is undetermined. The length of the CDR3 is 13 residues. Trimming removed 6 bases at V and 0 bases at J, with 9 bases between. In germline, CDR1 is GTSNPN, CDR2 SVGIG (reference sequence). CDR3 loop: CACSVSSGNTIYF. The DNA for the CDR3 is TGTGCCTGTTCAGTGAGCTCTGGAAACACCATATATTTT.

V is TRBV7-6 and J is TRBJ1-4, with 8 bases lining up with TRBD1. The germline V gene encodes CDR1 SGHVS and CDR2 FNYEAQ. CDR3 length equals 14 residues. With V trimmed by 1 base and J by 5 bases, 0 bases remained unmatched. CDR3 bases: TGTGCCAGCAGCTTAGGGACAGGGAATGAAAAACTGTTTTTT. As protein: CASSLGTGNEKLFF. The whole variable domain, filled in from reference TRBV7-6 and TRBJ1-4, reads GAGVSQSPRYKVTKRGQDVALRCDPISGHVSLYWYRQALGQGPEFLTYFNYEAQQDKSGLPNDRFSAERPEGSISTLTIQRTEQRDSAMYRCASSLGTGNEKLFFGSGTQLSVL.

This clone was detected once. J is TRBJ1-5 and V is TRBV5-4, with D perhaps TRBD1 (6 bases). The CDR3 has 13 residues. The germline V and J ends were trimmed by 4 bases and 5 bases, with 10 bases remaining between them. Per the germline V gene, CDR1 is SGHNT and CDR2 is YYREEE (reference sequence). The CDR3 reads CASSLDSDQPQHF. The CDR3 DNA is TGTGCCAGCAGCCTGGACAGCGATCAGCCCCAGCATTTT.

The rearrangement links TRBV4-1 to TRBJ1-5, with a possible D match to TRBD1 (6 bases). The CDR3 totals 18 residues. In germline, CDR1 is MGHRA, CDR2 YSYEKL. Trimming took 0 bases from V and 1 from J, leaving 16 bases between them. This CDR3 reads CASSQDGGRQASNQPQHF. The CDR3 coding sequence is TGCGCCAGCAGCCAAGATGGGGGCAGGCAGGCAAGCAATCAGCCCCAGCATTTT.

V gene TRBV6-5 combines with J gene TRBJ2-7; 9 positions agree with TRBD2. V lost 6 bases, J lost 2 bases, and 2 bases stayed unmatched. The germline V gene encodes CDR1 MNHEY and CDR2 SVGAGI. CDR3 length equals 13 residues. The DNA for the CDR3 is TGTGCCAGCAGGCGGGGGGGGGCCTACGAGCAGTACTTC. Translated: CASRRGGAYEQYF.

This chain uses TRBV19 with TRBJ2-3; D unclear. Trimming removed 3 bases from V and 6 bases from J, with 13 bases in between. Germline loops: CDR1 LNHDA, CDR2 SQIVND (reference sequence). The CDR3 is made up of 14 amino acids. CDR3 in amino acids: CASSMKQKGDTQYF. The CDR3 DNA sequence: TGTGCCAGTAGTATGAAGCAAAAAGGGGATACGCAGTATTTT.

The chain links TRBV25-1 to TRBJ1-5; the D gene is possibly TRBD1 (6 bases). This CDR3 spans 15 amino acids. Germline loops: CDR1 MGHDK, CDR2 SYGVNS. Trimming removed 2 bases from V and 3 bases from J, with 11 bases in between. The CDR3 region is CASSETTGINQPQHF. The DNA of the CDR3 is TGTGCCAGCAGTGAAACTACAGGGATCAATCAGCCCCAGCATTTT.

This sequence joins TRBV9 and TRBJ1-5; D remains unclear. Germline lookup yields CDR1 SGDLS and CDR2 YYNGEE. The CDR3 runs 13 residues. Trimming took off 4 bases at V and 5 bases at J, with 10 bases between the two ends. The CDR3 protein is CASSYAEDQPQHF. The DNA of the CDR3 is TGTGCCAGCAGCTACGCCGAAGATCAGCCCCAGCATTTT.

The rearrangement links TRBV6-1 to TRBJ1-5; D ambiguous. The CDR3 length is 14 residues. The germline gives CDR1 MNHNS, CDR2 SASEGT. Trimming took 8 bases from V and 1 from J, leaving 12 bases between them. The CDR3 nucleotides are TGTGCCAGCGTCATTACATCCAGCAATCAGCCCCAGCATTTT. It is translated as CASVITSSNQPQHF.

The chain has TRBV29-1 and TRBJ2-3; D may be TRBD2 (6 bases). V lost 3 bases, J lost 6 bases, and 13 bases lay in between. In germline, CDR1 is SQVTM, CDR2 ANQGSEA. There are 13 residues in the CDR3. The CDR3 sequence: CSVDREYFDTQYF. The CDR3 coding sequence is TGCAGCGTTGATCGGGAGTATTTTGATACGCAGTATTTT.

CDR3 residues: CASSADRDTEAFF. The CDR3 bases are TGTGCCAGCAGTGCGGACAGGGACACTGAAGCTTTCTTT. The gene calls are TRBV27 and TRBJ1-1, with TRBD1 matching 8 bases. Trimming took 5 bases from V and 3 from J; bases not matched to a gene: 2. There are 13 residues in the CDR3. CDR1 is MNHEY, CDR2 SMNVEV, per germline (reference sequence).

The rearrangement uses TRBV5-1 and TRBJ2-3, with TRBD2 as a possible D gene (5 bases). The V end was cut by 8 bases, the J end by 1 base, with 17 bases between. Germline CDR1 is SGHRS and CDR2 is YFSETQ. The CDR3 consists of 15 residues. CDR3: CASQTQLGGTDTQYF. CDR3 nucleotides: TGCGCCAGTCAGACTCAACTAGGAGGCACAGATACGCAGTATTTT.

The CDR3 DNA reads as TGTGCCAGCACCACCCCGCGCACAGTAGCCAAAAACATTCAGTACTTC. Its protein product is CASTTPRTVAKNIQYF. This chain joins TRBV11-2 and TRBJ2-4, with unresolved D. The germline gives CDR1 SGHAT, CDR2 FQNNGV. This CDR3 has 16 residues. Trimming pared 7 bases from V and 0 bases from J, leaving 16 bases between.

The chain has TRBV28 and TRBJ2-7; 10 nucleotides match TRBD1. This CDR3 has 15 amino acids. CDR1 is MDHEN and CDR2 is SYDVKM in the germline V gene. J was trimmed by 3 bases and V by 7 bases; bases with no gene match: 9. Here the CDR3 reads CASTRLRTGGYEQYF. The CDR3 DNA follows: TGTGCCAGCACTAGGCTTCGGACAGGGGGCTACGAGCAGTACTTC.

The J gene is TRBJ1-5, the V gene TRBV18, with D possibly being TRBD1 (5 bases). Germline V gene lookup returns CDR1 KGHSH and CDR2 LQKENI. This CDR3 has 15 residues. V was cut by 5 bases and J by 0 bases, with 11 bases left in between. The CDR3 coding sequence is TGTGCCAGCTCAGCAACAGGATATAGCAATCAGCCCCAGCATTTT. Translation gives CASSATGYSNQPQHF.

The genes are TRBV5-6 and TRBJ2-5; D ambiguous. This CDR3 spans 11 amino acids. V was cut by 2 bases and J by 4 bases, with 3 bases left in between. Germline V gives CDR1 SGHDT, CDR2 YYEEEE. CDR3 DNA: TGTGCCAGCAGCTTTGGAGAGACCCAGTACTTC. Translation: CASSFGETQYF.

This chain joins TRBV10-2 and TRBJ2-4; maybe TRBD2 (6 bases). The CDR3 contains 15 residues. Trimming removed 5 bases from V and 0 bases from J, with 11 bases in between. CDR1 and CDR2 (germline): WSHSY, SAAADI. In DNA, the CDR3 is TGCGCCAGCAGTCGGGACTTGATAGCCAAAAACATTCAGTACTTC. This codes for CASSRDLIAKNIQYF.

This sequence joins TRBV5-1 and TRBJ1-1; possible D gene TRBD1, 6 bases. Deletions cut 3 bases from V and 11 bases from J, with 20 bases between. This CDR3 is 14 amino acids long. Germline CDR1 reads SGHRS; CDR2 reads YFSETQ. CDR3: CASSSGTSGESAFF. CDR3 nucleotides: TGCGCCAGCAGCTCCGGGACAAGCGGTGAATCTGCTTTCTTT.

The chain uses TRBV28 and TRBJ2-7; D remains unclear. V lost 2 bases, J lost 0 bases, and 11 bases lay in between. This CDR3 has 15 amino acids. Germline V CDR1 and CDR2: MDHEN, SYDVKM. Here the CDR3 reads CASSLETGHSYEQYF. The CDR3 nucleotides are TGTGCCAGCAGTTTAGAAACGGGCCACTCCTACGAGCAGTACTTC.